This T cell receptor (beta chain) was sequenced for a study of PD-1 blockade in mismatch repair-deficient tumors. On the study more broadly: All were previously treated, progressing patients with approximately 11 mismatch repair-deficient cancer types.

TCRdb's copy holds only in-frame clones and misses some; the assay was immunoSEQ multiplex PCR. The data contain some 120,000 clones, 85% to 90% of them singletons. CDR1 and CDR2 from the germline V gene are SGHAT and FQNNGV. The CDR3 consists of 20 residues. V lost 0 bases to trimming and J lost 5 bases; unmatched junction nucleotides: 14. Points from the study as a whole: Rapid post-treatment expansion, then contraction, generally preceding radiologic response, marked tumor-resident clones.

As concerns this clone: Its antigen is unidentified.

The source of this sequence is an adult with mismatch repair-deficient cancer. The J gene is TRBJ2-7, the V gene TRBV11-2, with 15 bases identical to TRBD2. The specimen was peripheral blood, collected roughly 70 weeks after starting pembrolizumab. In DNA form, the CDR3 reads TGTGCCAGCAGCTTAGACGCCAGGACTAGCGGGAGGGCCTCGATGGACGAGCAGTACTTC. It specifies CASSLDARTSGRASMDEQYF.